This note documents a single TCR beta chain sequence. Which antigen it targets is not known. Base qualities were left out, and no much larger clone turns up one base away. These data are taken from a study of cytomegalovirus exposure and HLA in healthy donors (dated by TCRdb to the late 2010s). Context from the whole study: According to a later analysis, one platform produced both the approximately 110 validation repertoires and the approximately 660 repertoires of the first cohort. The aim of the study was to test whether cataloging public T cell receptors could identify signatures of past pathogen exposure. A separate validation cohort of approximately 130 different subjects was used in addition to the 666-subject first cohort. High-throughput TCR immunosequencing, statistical association of individual TCRs with disease status, and machine learning were combined to predict cytomegalovirus infection status. Study-wide findings and limitations: A later analysis found that TCRs clustered in the first cohort also tended to co-occur in the 120 or so validation repertoires, with more than 90% of cluster scores above 0. The study gave a list of roughly 150 TCR beta chains associated with cytomegalovirus. All 130 or so repertoires were used to score co-occurrence in the validation cohort in a later analysis, because that analysis had no HLA typing for the cohort. Cytomegalovirus status was reported to be diagnosed by the classifier with high specificity and sensitivity in both the original and validation cohorts. Most TCR sequences were observed very rarely across donors, whereas some public TCRs were present in many individuals. A few of the identified cytomegalovirus-associated TCR beta chains were confirmed in vitro to be specific for cytomegalovirus antigens. The authors suggested that the approach could potentially be extended to other disease states and immunological phenotypes.

CDR1 and CDR2, looked up from the germline V gene, are SNHLY and FYNNEI. V is shortened by 8 bases, J by 4 bases, and the region joining them spans 10 bases. The CDR3, from cysteine to phenylalanine, totals 12 residues. The CDR3 DNA has 36 bases and is translated from base 1. The donors were included in the validation cohort of 90 to 150 subjects, a group kept apart from the approximately 650-subject first cohort. Library creation used the immunoSEQ multiplex PCR assay. The authors' pipeline ran thus. A statistical classification framework was built for diagnosing cytomegalovirus status from the catalog of TCR beta chain sequences. TCRdb retrieved this table from immuneACCESS and kept in-frame rearrangements only. Not all clones are present; in checked studies, unresolved V genes account for under half, and no reason is known for the remainder. The V and J calls and the clone size are those of that table, but D and trimming were determined from the DNA. This sample has about 240,000 clones in its table, and about 86% of those were observed once. Over 0.95% of the sample is taken by the ten largest.

This receptor was taken from a woman aged 25-40 years in good health and CMV-seropositive. The rearrangement combines TRBV2 with TRBJ2-3; matching of 5 bases hints at TRBD2 as the D gene. Sequencing was done on a sample of PBMCs. The nucleotide sequence is given as TGTGCCAGCTCCCTAGCCCCAGATACGCAGTATTTT. Its protein is CASSLAPDTQYF.